These 9 T cell receptor beta chains were sequenced from one sample in a study of shared clonotypes between healthy human individuals (TCRdb year 2020). Library generation was performed with the immunoSEQ multiplex PCR assay. As stored in TCRdb, this immuneACCESS dataset retains in-frame rearrangements with V and J assigned. A fraction of the clones does not appear; measured against another copy, unresolved V genes explain less than half of the discrepancy, and the remainder lacks a known reason. This sample gives approximately 2,000,000 clones in total; around 93% of them show up just once. Together, the top ten hold 0.3% to 0.4% of the sample. Sequencing was done on a sample of naive CD4+ T cells from PBMCs. The cell subset or site label on this specimen signifies: CD45RA+ positively selected. Every receptor here comes from a man younger than 30 in good health. Some clones in this sample may be carry-over from other donors' samples.

This clone was counted once. The J gene is TRBJ2-7, the V gene TRBV9, with D possibly being TRBD1 or TRBD2 (5 bases each). V was shortened by 4 bases and J by 3 bases, with 11 bases between the two germline ends. From germline, CDR1 is SGDLS and CDR2 YYNGEE. The CDR3 is 13 residues long. The CDR3 loop is CASSIRDHYEQYF. As DNA, the CDR3 is TGTGCCAGCAGCATCCGGGACCACTACGAGCAGTACTTC.

This rearrangement joins TRBV28 to TRBJ2-5, with TRBD1 as a possible D gene (6 bases). The CDR3 runs to 14 residues. The V gene's germline CDR1 is MDHEN and CDR2 SYDVKM. V was trimmed by 4 bases and J by 2 bases, leaving 11 bases between them. CDR3 DNA sequence: TGTGCCAGCAGTTCAGGACAGCCACAAGAGACCCAGTACTTC. It yields the protein CASSSGQPQETQYF.

The genes are TRBV5-4 and TRBJ1-1; TRBD1 aligns across 8 bases. CDR3 length: 14 amino acids. CDR1 SGHNT and CDR2 YYREEE come from the germline V gene (reference sequence). V shed 3 bases, J shed 3 bases, and the junction held 4 bases outside the gene matches. The CDR3 DNA sequence: TGTGCCAGCAGCTGGGACAGGAGATACACTGAAGCTTTCTTT. Residues: CASSWDRRYTEAFF.

There are a few counts of this clone. V usage is TRBV30 and J usage is TRBJ1-5; no reliable D call. Trimming pared 1 base from V and 4 bases from J, leaving 11 bases between. The V gene's germline CDR1 is GTSNPN and CDR2 SVGIG (reference sequence). This CDR3 region has 14 residues. Here the CDR3 reads CAWSGRVGNQPQHF. The CDR3 coding sequence is TGTGCCTGGAGTGGTCGGGTGGGGAATCAGCCCCAGCATTTT. Full variable domain (rest looked up from reference TRBV30 and TRBJ1-5): SQTIHQWPATLVQPVGSPLSLECTVEGTSNPNLYWYRQAAGRGLQLLFYSVGIGQISSEVPQNLSASRPQDRQFILSSKKLLLSDSGFYLCAWSGRVGNQPQHFGDGTRLSIL.

The chain has TRBV7-9 and TRBJ2-7; D is possibly TRBD2 (6 bases). The CDR3 is 12 amino acids. Germline loops: CDR1 SEHNR, CDR2 FQNEAQ (reference sequence). CDR3 loop: CAGGEISYEQYF. The CDR3 DNA follows: TGTGCTGGCGGGGAAATCTCCTACGAGCAGTACTTC.

This clone has more than one count but fewer than ten. The rearrangement uses TRBV29-1 and TRBJ1-2; the match to TRBD1 covers 7 bases. Unmatched junction bases numbered 10, after V lost 8 bases and J lost 4 bases. This CDR3 has 13 residues. Germline loops: CDR1 SQVTM, CDR2 ANQGSEA. The chain's CDR3 is CSIGTDFSYGYTF. CDR3 sequence (DNA): TGCAGCATAGGGACAGACTTCAGCTATGGCTACACCTTC.

The chain couples TRBV5-1 to TRBJ1-1, with TRBD1 identical over 7 bases. Germline CDR1 and CDR2: SGHRS and YFSETQ. This CDR3 has 16 amino acids. Germline trimming cut 4 bases from V and 5 bases from J; bases unmatched to any gene: 14. The DNA of the CDR3 is TGCGCCAGCAGCCACGGCGGGATACAGGGGAAAACTGAAGCTTTCTTT. This sequence encodes CASSHGGIQGKTEAFF. The whole variable domain, remainder taken from reference TRBV5-1 and TRBJ1-1, is KAGVTQTPRYLIKTRGQQVTLSCSPISGHRSVSWYQQTPGQGLQFLFEYFSETQRNKGNFPGRFSGRQFSNSRSEMNVSTLELGDSALYLCASSHGGIQGKTEAFFGQGTRLTVV.

The gene calls are TRBV18 and TRBJ2-7, with D possibly called TRBD1 or TRBD2 (5 bases each). This CDR3 is 13 amino acids long. The V and J ends lost 3 bases and 5 bases respectively, with 11 bases between them. The germline V gene encodes CDR1 KGHSH and CDR2 LQKENI. The CDR3 spells CASSPQPGHEQYF. The CDR3 bases are TGTGCCAGCTCACCCCAGCCGGGGCACGAGCAGTACTTC.

The V and J genes are TRBV29-1 and TRBJ2-7; TRBD1 matches 11 bases. The CDR3 is made up of 12 amino acids. J lost 9 bases, V lost 7 bases, and 8 bases had no gene match. Germline-derived CDR1 and CDR2 are SQVTM and ANQGSEA. The CDR3 bases are TGCAGCGCTGGGACAGGGGGTTTGGGGCAGTACTTC. Translation gives CSAGTGGLGQYF.